This TCR beta chain appears in the sequencing data of a study of spatial heterogeneity in lung cancer. Study at large: PBMC samples from follow-up, when available, were sequenced at a median of roughly two years post-resection. A consistent excess of beta-chain over alpha-chain sequences was detected.

Indicated time point: blood at routine non-recurrence follow-up after resection. Frozen PBMC, nontumor lung or tumor provided whole RNA, which was sequenced unsorted. This clonotype was detected many times. A distinct unique molecular identifier was carried by each TCR cDNA molecule. MiXCR, run by TCRdb on the 5' RACE reads, gives a single entry per CDR3 protein. The sample holds over 35,000 distinct CDR3 sequences; roughly a tenth are singletons and the top ten take more than 15%. Germline V CDR1 and CDR2: SGHNT, YYREEE (reference sequence). Trimming left V 5 bases short and J 1 base short, with 13 bases between. The CDR3 extends over 14 amino acids.

The specimen comprised PBMCs, sampled at follow-up. V gene TRBV5-4 combines with J gene TRBJ2-7; D might be TRBD1 or TRBD2, each matching 7 bases. This clonotype was sampled from a female donor with early-stage non-small cell lung cancer. This CDR3 reads CASRRQGGSYEQYF. The CDR3 DNA follows: TGTGCCAGCAGGAGACAGGGAGGGTCCTACGAGCAGTACTTC.